This TCR beta chain appears in the sequencing data of a study of metastatic and nonmetastatic thyroid tumors. At the level of the study: Both malignant and benign thyroid patients supplied peripheral blood and tumor or nodule tissue samples, across which the repertoires of these patients were then compared. Study outcomes and limitations: According to reports, the diversity of TCR beta was significantly higher in malignant thyroid tumors than in benign nodules, and this held in both blood and tumor samples.

Study processing details: It was from CDR3 differences across clinicopathological groups that a distant-metastasis classifier for papillary thyroid cancer was built. MiXCR was used by TCRdb to re-call the PCR reads. Here the V and J calls rest on TCRdb's processing, not on the authors' analysis. This table holds more than 20,000 clones, 20% to 30% found once. A word on this clone: Antigen specificity is unknown.

There are 15 residues in the CDR3. Germline V gene data show CDR1 as SGHAT and CDR2 as FQNNGV. V was cut by 5 bases and J by 8 bases, with 19 bases left in between. Thyroid surgery took place with no prior treatment in any patient. Sample: tumor tissue. The V and J genes are TRBV11-2 and TRBJ2-1, with a possible D match to TRBD1 (5 bases). This TCR was sampled from a male donor with papillary thyroid cancer or a benign thyroid nodule (not recorded which). Some clones in this sample may be carry-over from other donors' samples. The DNA of the CDR3 is TGTGCCAGCAGCGAACTGTCCAGGGCTTCAGATGAGCAGTTCTTC. Its protein product is CASSELSRASDEQFF.